Presented here are 10 T cell receptor beta chains from one specimen sequenced in a study of T cells in Graves' hyperthyroidism and ophthalmopathy. Amplification targeted TCR beta CDR3 regions from RNA transcripts. The TCR CDR3 was amplified in a first-round RT-PCR using the HTBI primer set. Via MiXCR, TCRdb re-called the multiplex PCR reads, giving one row per CDR3 protein. The sample lists almost 350,000 distinct CDR3 sequences; around 18% were seen once. Sequenced material: blood. These TCRs come from a woman between 40 and 55 years old with Graves' ophthalmopathy.

The chain carries TRBV9 and TRBJ2-2; D gene unclear. Germline V CDR1 and CDR2: SGDLS, YYNGEE. V was shortened by 0 bases and J by 6 bases, with 3 bases between the two germline ends. CDR3 length: 12 residues. The CDR3, as DNA: TGTGCCAGCAGCGTAGTTCCCGGGGAGCTGTTTTTT. Translating gives CASSVVPGELFF.

This clonotype was counted ten times or more. The V call is TRBV6-5, the J call TRBJ1-2, with D maybe TRBD1 (6 bases). CDR3 length: 15 residues. Trimming removed 5 bases from V and 4 bases from J, with 17 bases in between. Germline V gives CDR1 MNHEY, CDR2 SVGAGI. In nucleotides, the CDR3 is TGTGCCAGCAGTCTCCTCTCAGGACAGTCCTATGGCTACACCTTC. Translating gives CASSLLSGQSYGYTF.

This clonotype was detected ten times or more. The V and J genes are TRBV18 and TRBJ1-1; 7 positions match TRBD1. Germline trimming cut 6 bases from V and 10 bases from J; bases unmatched to any gene: 8. Germline V gives CDR1 KGHSH, CDR2 LQKENI. This CDR3 spans 12 amino acids. The CDR3 coding sequence is TGTGCCAGCTCCCGGGAAGGGGGCGCAGCTTTCTTT. Translated: CASSREGGAAFF.

This clonotype has at least ten counts. V gene TRBV5-1 combines with J gene TRBJ2-4, with a possible D match to TRBD2 (6 bases). There are 13 residues in the CDR3. V was cut by 6 bases and J by 12 bases, with 19 bases left in between. The germline V gene has CDR1 SGHRS and CDR2 YFSETQ. CDR3: CASTFSGLSPQYF. The CDR3 DNA sequence: TGCGCCAGCACCTTTAGCGGACTCTCTCCTCAGTACTTC.

This clonotype was observed at least ten times. This rearrangement joins TRBV4-3 to TRBJ1-2; 9 bases line up with TRBD1. Looked up from germline, CDR1 is LGHNA and CDR2 is YSLEER. CDR3 length: 16 residues. V was pared by 1 base and J by 8 bases, with 11 bases of the junction left unmatched. CDR3 coding DNA: TGCGCCAGCAGCCAAGGCAGGTTGGACAGGGGAAACGGCTACACCTTC. Translation: CASSQGRLDRGNGYTF.

This clonotype occurred many times. The chain uses TRBV6-5 and TRBJ2-7, with D perhaps assigned TRBD1 or TRBD2 (5 bases each). CDR1 is MNHEY and CDR2 is SVGAGI in the germline V gene. V dropped 0 bases and J dropped 6 bases, with 15 bases sitting between them. This CDR3 region has 15 residues. The CDR3 loop reads CASSYSIEGRGEQYF. The DNA of the CDR3 is TGTGCCAGCAGTTACTCGATTGAGGGGCGAGGCGAGCAGTACTTC.

This clonotype occurred many times. The chain combines TRBV20-1 with TRBJ1-5; TRBD1 matches at 8 bases. V was clipped by 5 bases and J by 6 bases; unmatched bases: 3. CDR1 and CDR2 from the germline V gene are DFQATT and SNEGSKA (reference sequence). The CDR3 consists of 12 residues. The CDR3 is CSAQTGGQPQHF. The DNA for the CDR3 is TGCAGTGCTCAAACAGGGGGTCAGCCCCAGCATTTT.

In this sample, this clonotype turned up many times. The rearrangement joins TRBV10-1 to TRBJ2-6; D may be TRBD2 (6 bases). V was trimmed by 5 bases and J by 0 bases, leaving 8 bases between them. The germline V gene encodes CDR1 WNHNN and CDR2 SYGVQD (reference sequence). The CDR3 runs 15 residues. DNA for the CDR3: TGCGCCAGCAGTCCGGGGGACTCTGGGGCCAACGTCCTGACTTTC. Its translation is CASSPGDSGANVLTF.

This sequence joins TRBV29-1 and TRBJ2-7, with 8 positions matching TRBD2. The CDR3 is 17 residues long. Trimming at V came to 7 bases and at J to 3 bases, leaving 20 bases not matched to a gene. Germline V gene lookup returns CDR1 SQVTM and CDR2 ANQGSEA. CDR3 residues: CSASSYGSGTFLYEQYF. The CDR3 coding sequence is TGCAGCGCCTCATCCTATGGTAGCGGGACATTCCTCTACGAGCAGTACTTC.

This clonotype was seen ten or more times. CDR3 nucleotide sequence: TGTGCCAGCAGTTACTTACAGGGCGGCACTGAAGCTTTCTTT. Encoded protein: CASSYLQGGTEAFF. The rearrangement links TRBV6-5 to TRBJ1-1, with D possibly matching TRBD1 (6 bases). CDR1 MNHEY and CDR2 SVGAGI come from the germline V gene. The CDR3 totals 14 residues. The germline V and J ends were trimmed by 1 base and 4 bases, with 10 bases remaining between them.